The 15 T cell receptor beta chains below come from one sample, sequenced in a study of blood T cell repertoires in COVID-19. Profiling relied on immunoSEQ multiplex PCR, and the TCRdb table lists in-frame clones only, not all of them. The sample carries some 140,000 clones, approximately 90% recorded once. Sample: peripheral blood. These receptors all come from a man in his sixties or seventies with active COVID-19.

The chain combines TRBV7-9 with TRBJ2-1; 8 bases fit TRBD2. The germline CDR1 and CDR2 sequences are SEHNR and FQNEAQ (reference sequence). V trimming: 6 bases; J trimming: 1 base; junction bases outside the gene matches: 8. The CDR3 runs 16 residues. The CDR3 loop is CASRAGTRPSYNEQFF. CDR3 in DNA: TGTGCCAGCAGGGCCGGGACTAGGCCTTCCTACAATGAGCAGTTCTTC.

The gene calls are TRBV5-4 and TRBJ2-7; 8 bases map to TRBD2. CDR1 and CDR2 from the germline V gene are SGHNT and YYREEE (reference sequence). The CDR3 has 13 amino acids. Trimming cost V 4 bases and J 2 bases; bases outside gene matches: 2. CDR3: CASSPGGTYEQYF. The CDR3 DNA reads as TGTGCCAGCAGCCCGGGGGGGACCTACGAGCAGTACTTC.

The chain is built from TRBV5-1 and TRBJ2-1; possible D gene TRBD2, 5 bases. Germline V gene sequence: CDR1 SGHRS, CDR2 YFSETQ. This CDR3 has 14 amino acids. V was cut by 3 bases and J by 6 bases, with 13 bases left in between. This CDR3 reads CASSSSLDFNEQFF. The CDR3, as DNA: TGCGCCAGCAGCTCTTCCCTGGACTTCAATGAGCAGTTCTTC. Combining the CDR3 with reference TRBV5-1 and TRBJ2-1 gives the whole variable domain KAGVTQTPRYLIKTRGQQVTLSCSPISGHRSVSWYQQTPGQGLQFLFEYFSETQRNKGNFPGRFSGRQFSNSRSEMNVSTLELGDSALYLCASSSSLDFNEQFFGPGTRLTVL.

J is TRBJ2-1 and V is TRBV28, with D tentatively TRBD1 (5 bases). Germline CDR1 and CDR2: MDHEN and SYDVKM. V lost 4 bases and J 0 bases, leaving 13 bases between the germline ends. This CDR3 is 16 amino acids long. The CDR3 protein is CASSSRTGISYNEQFF. The CDR3, as DNA: TGTGCCAGCAGTTCCCGCACAGGTATCTCCTACAATGAGCAGTTCTTC.

The gene calls are TRBV5-1 and TRBJ2-3; D is possibly TRBD2 (6 bases). CDR3 length: 15 amino acids. V gave up 4 bases and J gave up 5 bases, with 17 bases separating them. From germline, CDR1 is SGHRS and CDR2 YFSETQ. The CDR3 loop reads CASSGGRGGKDTQYF. DNA for the CDR3: TGCGCCAGCAGCGGGGGAAGGGGCGGGAAAGATACGCAGTATTTT.

Concerning this clone: One end of the junction does not line up with germline, which may come from a read error. This chain joins TRBV6-1 and TRBJ1-1; possible D gene TRBD1, 6 bases. Looked up from germline, CDR1 is MNHNS and CDR2 is SASEGT. CDR3 size: 11 residues. The CDR3 coding sequence is TGTGCCAGCAGTGAAAGGGGGGGCCCGGAGTTT. This sequence encodes CASSERGGPEF.

The J gene is TRBJ1-1, the V gene TRBV3-1 (or the pseudogene TRBV3-2); TRBD1 agrees at 8 bases. V lost 6 bases and J lost 7; bases outside the gene matches: 4. Germline-derived CDR1 and CDR2 are LGHDT and YNNKEL (reference sequence). The CDR3 is made up of 12 amino acids. The CDR3 region is CASRPGQGEAFF. CDR3 DNA: TGTGCCAGCAGACCCGGACAGGGTGAAGCTTTCTTT.

The J gene is TRBJ1-1, the V gene TRBV11-2, with D unresolved. The germline V gene encodes CDR1 SGHAT and CDR2 FQNNGV. Trimming removed 4 bases at V and 1 base at J, with 13 bases between. The CDR3 is 15 amino acids. CDR3 sequence (DNA): TGTGCCAGCAGCTCCCCAAGTAGGAGGAACACTGAAGCTTTCTTT. It translates to CASSSPSRRNTEAFF.

J is TRBJ2-7 and V is TRBV20-1, with D possibly matching TRBD1 (6 bases). Trimming took 6 bases from V and 5 from J, leaving 11 bases between them. The CDR3 has 11 residues. Germline V gives CDR1 DFQATT, CDR2 SNEGSKA (reference sequence). The CDR3 region is CSALGADEQYF. CDR3 DNA sequence: TGCAGTGCACTGGGGGCCGACGAGCAGTACTTC.

The rearrangement joins TRBV19 to TRBJ1-1; D remains unclear. The germline gives CDR1 LNHDA, CDR2 SQIVND (reference sequence). V was cut by 7 bases and J by 7 bases, with 13 bases left in between. The length of the CDR3 is 12 residues. CDR3 DNA sequence: TGTGCCAGTACCCCCCGGTACGGTGAAGCTTTCTTT. As protein: CASTPRYGEAFF.

The chain uses TRBV10-3 and TRBJ1-2; D ambiguous. Germline V gene lookup returns CDR1 ENHRY and CDR2 SYGVKD. The V end lost 3 bases, the J end lost 7 bases, and 12 bases lay between the germline ends. The CDR3 contains 13 residues. The CDR3 region has the DNA TGTGCCATCAGTGAAGAACAGCCCCTTGGCTACACCTTC. This encodes CAISEEQPLGYTF.

The rearrangement uses TRBV4-3 and TRBJ2-3; a possible D gene is TRBD2 (5 bases). The V gene lost 0 bases and the J gene lost 0 bases, with 16 bases spanning the gap. The CDR3 is 18 amino acids. CDR1 and CDR2 from the germline V gene are LGHNA and YSLEER. This chain's CDR3 is CASSQEWAAELSTDTQYF. The CDR3 nucleotides read TGCGCCAGCAGCCAAGAGTGGGCAGCGGAACTTAGCACAGATACGCAGTATTTT.

This clone was counted between two and nine times. The chain recombines TRBV3-1 (or the pseudogene TRBV3-2) with TRBJ2-7, with TRBD2 matching over 8 bases. V shed 4 bases and J 6 bases; nucleotides not matched to a gene: 8. CDR1 LGHDT and CDR2 YNNKEL come from the germline V gene (reference sequence). The length of the CDR3 is 14 residues. CDR3 protein: CASSPGTRQSEQYF. CDR3 nucleotide sequence: TGTGCCAGCAGCCCCGGGACTAGACAGTCCGAGCAGTACTTC.

The V gene is TRBV7-2, the J gene TRBJ1-2; D is unresolved. V lost 5 bases and J 2 bases, leaving 9 bases between the germline ends. CDR1 is SGHTA and CDR2 is FQGNSA in the germline V gene. CDR3 length equals 13 residues. The CDR3 DNA is TGTGCCAGCAGCCCCGACGGGAACTATGGCTACACCTTC. It codes for CASSPDGNYGYTF.

V usage is TRBV7-9 and J usage is TRBJ1-2; 7 bases are a match to TRBD1. V trimming: 6 bases; J trimming: 7 bases; junction bases outside the gene matches: 8. CDR1 and CDR2 from the germline V gene are SEHNR and FQNEAQ (reference sequence). The CDR3 length is 13 residues. For the CDR3, the DNA is TGTGCCAGCAGGCCCTTAACAGGGGTTGGCTACACCTTC. It codes for CASRPLTGVGYTF. Complete variable domain (other parts from reference TRBV7-9 and TRBJ1-2): DTGVSQNPRHKITKRGQNVTFRCDPISEHNRLYWYRQTLGQGPEFLTYFQNEAQLEKSRLLSDRFSAERPKGSFSTLEIQRTEQGDSAMYLCASRPLTGVGYTFGSGTRLTVV.